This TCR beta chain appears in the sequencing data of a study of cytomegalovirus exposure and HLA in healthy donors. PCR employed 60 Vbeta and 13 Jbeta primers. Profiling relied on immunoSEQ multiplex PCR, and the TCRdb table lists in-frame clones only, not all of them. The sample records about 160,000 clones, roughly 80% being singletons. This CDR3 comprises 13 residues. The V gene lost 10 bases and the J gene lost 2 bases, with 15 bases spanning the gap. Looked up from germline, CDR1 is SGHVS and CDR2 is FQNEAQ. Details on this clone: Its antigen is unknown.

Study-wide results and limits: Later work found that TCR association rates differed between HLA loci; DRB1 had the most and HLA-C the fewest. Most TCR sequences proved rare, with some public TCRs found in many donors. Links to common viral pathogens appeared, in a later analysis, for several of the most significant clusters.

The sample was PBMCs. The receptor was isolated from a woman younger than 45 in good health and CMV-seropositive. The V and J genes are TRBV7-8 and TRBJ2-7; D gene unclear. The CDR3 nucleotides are TGTGCCATCAAGTTAAAGCAGGCCTACGAGCAGTACTTC. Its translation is CAIKLKQAYEQYF.